This TCR beta chain was captured in a study of blood T cell repertoires in COVID-19. Across the whole study: Researchers got acute and convalescent COVID-19 samples from the United States, Italy and Spain. PBMCs, B-cell-depleted T cells, or T cells provided the cDNA or gDNA that made up the material.

This clone appeared once. There are 15 residues in the CDR3. Trimming cost V 2 bases and J 3 bases, with 13 bases left between them. The germline V gene encodes CDR1 MNHNS and CDR2 SASEGT. Source study methods: From reference gene primer amplification, estimates of nucleated cell counts were derived. The data were produced by immunoSEQ multiplex PCR, yet TCRdb's version contains in-frame clones alone and is incomplete. V and J calls and clone size are given by that table; D and trimming were obtained from the DNA. The data show around 250,000 clones, 84% seen once. V is TRBV6-1 and J is TRBJ1-1; D unresolved. Sequenced: peripheral blood. The sequence came from a human donor in a cohort sampled during active COVID-19. Here the CDR3 DNA reads TGTGCCAGCAGTGAAAGGATCGGTGGGCACACTGAAGCTTTCTTT. Its translation is CASSERIGGHTEAFF.